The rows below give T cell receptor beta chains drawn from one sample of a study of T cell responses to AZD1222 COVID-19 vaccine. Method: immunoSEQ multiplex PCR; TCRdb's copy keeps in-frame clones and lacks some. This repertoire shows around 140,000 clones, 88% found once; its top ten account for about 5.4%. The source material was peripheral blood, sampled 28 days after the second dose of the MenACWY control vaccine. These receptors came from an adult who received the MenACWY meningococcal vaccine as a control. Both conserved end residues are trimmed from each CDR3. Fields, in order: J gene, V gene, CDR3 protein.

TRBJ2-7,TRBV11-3,ASSLALAISYEQY
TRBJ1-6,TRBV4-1,ASSQDPSPGTPLH
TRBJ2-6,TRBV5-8,ASSRRLAGISGANVLT
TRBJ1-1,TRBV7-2,ASSLPPGQGGTEAF
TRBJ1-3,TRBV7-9,ASSHRTPGGNTIY
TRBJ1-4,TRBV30,AWKGPGTNEKLF
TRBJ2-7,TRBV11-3,ASSLWTGVSEQY
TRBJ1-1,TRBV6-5,ASSPTGMNTEAF
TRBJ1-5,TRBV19,ASSSLTGNQPQH
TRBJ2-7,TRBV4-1,ASSQVSGSYEQY
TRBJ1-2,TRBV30,AWTGRGLVGNYGYT
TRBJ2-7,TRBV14,ASSHPGQGAYEQY
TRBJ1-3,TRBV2,ASLRGVGLTDTIY
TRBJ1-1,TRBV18,ASSKGGVATEAF
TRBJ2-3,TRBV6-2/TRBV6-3,ASSYEGDTQY
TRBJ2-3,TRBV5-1,ASSLWGRDTQY
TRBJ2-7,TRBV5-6,ASSRRQRSSYEQY
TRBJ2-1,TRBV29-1,SGGQNNEQF
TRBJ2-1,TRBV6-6,ASSTQRTGSKQF
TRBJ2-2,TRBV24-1,ATRGQGVTGELF
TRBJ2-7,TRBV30,AWSVPGDGIYEQY
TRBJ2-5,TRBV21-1,ASNPGTGKTQY
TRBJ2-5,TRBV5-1,ASSGGTGGDQTQY
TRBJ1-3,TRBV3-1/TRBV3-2,ASSQGRGTIY
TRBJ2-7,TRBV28,ASSLRESYEQY
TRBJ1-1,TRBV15,ATSRVQGLTEAF
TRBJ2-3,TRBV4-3,ASSQGRDRGGDTQY
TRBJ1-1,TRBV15,ATSWIGGGTEAF
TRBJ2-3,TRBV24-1,ATGPGGPTDTQY
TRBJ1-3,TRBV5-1,ASSRMDSHNTIY
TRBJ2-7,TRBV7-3,ASSLSPTSGVGAQY
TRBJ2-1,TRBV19,ASSITGQGPLVQF
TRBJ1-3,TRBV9,ASSPRGQGGNTIY
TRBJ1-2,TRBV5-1,ASSEGRGVHGYT
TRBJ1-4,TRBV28,ASSAPGTGDEKLF
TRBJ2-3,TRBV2,ASSFWGTGGTDTQY
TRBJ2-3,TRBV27,ASSLFSWSSGSRVTDTQY
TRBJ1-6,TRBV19,ASRSLDRGLNSPLH
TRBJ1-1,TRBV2,ASSEGMNTEAF
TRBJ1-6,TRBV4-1,ASSQDRGGGYNSPLH
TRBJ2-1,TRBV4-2,ASSRDILASLRANEQF
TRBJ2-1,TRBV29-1,SALRRANSYNEQF
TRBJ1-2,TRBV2,ASSPVRDRDNYGYT
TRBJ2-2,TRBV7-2,ASNTAGGYTGELF
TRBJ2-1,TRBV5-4,ASTSSTSRGPYNEQF
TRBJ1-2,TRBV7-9,ASSLSGDRGLYGYT